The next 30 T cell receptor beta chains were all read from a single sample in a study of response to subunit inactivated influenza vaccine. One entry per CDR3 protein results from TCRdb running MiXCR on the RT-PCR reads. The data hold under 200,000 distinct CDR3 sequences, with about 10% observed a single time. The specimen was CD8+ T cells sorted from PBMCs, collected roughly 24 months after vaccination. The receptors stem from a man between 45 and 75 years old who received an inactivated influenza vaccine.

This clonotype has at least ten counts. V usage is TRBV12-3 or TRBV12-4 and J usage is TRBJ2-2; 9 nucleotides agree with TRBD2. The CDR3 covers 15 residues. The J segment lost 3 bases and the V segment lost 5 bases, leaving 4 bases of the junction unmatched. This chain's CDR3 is CASSMTSGYTGELFF. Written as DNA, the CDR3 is TGTGCCAGCAGTATGACTAGCGGATACACCGGGGAGCTGTTTTTT.

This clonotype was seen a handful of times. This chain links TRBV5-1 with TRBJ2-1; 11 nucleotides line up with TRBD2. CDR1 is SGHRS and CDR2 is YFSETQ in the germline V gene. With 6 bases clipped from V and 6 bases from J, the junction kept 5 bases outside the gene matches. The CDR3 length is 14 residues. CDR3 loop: CASKLAGVANEQFF. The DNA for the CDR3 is TGCGCCAGCAAACTAGCGGGGGTGGCCAATGAGCAGTTCTTC.

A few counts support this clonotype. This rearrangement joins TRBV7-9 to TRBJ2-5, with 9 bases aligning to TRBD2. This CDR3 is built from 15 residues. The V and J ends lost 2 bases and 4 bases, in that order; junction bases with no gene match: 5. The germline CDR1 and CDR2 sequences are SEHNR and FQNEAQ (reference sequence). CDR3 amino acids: CASSLSSGGRETQYF. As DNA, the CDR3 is TGTGCCAGCAGCTTAAGCAGCGGGGGGAGAGAGACCCAGTACTTC.

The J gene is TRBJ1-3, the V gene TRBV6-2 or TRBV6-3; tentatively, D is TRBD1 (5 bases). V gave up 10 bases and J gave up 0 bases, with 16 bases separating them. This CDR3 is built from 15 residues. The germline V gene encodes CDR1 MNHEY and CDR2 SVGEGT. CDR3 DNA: TGTGCCATCAGGGAGGACCGCCGCTCTGGAAACACCATATATTTT. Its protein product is CAIREDRRSGNTIYF.

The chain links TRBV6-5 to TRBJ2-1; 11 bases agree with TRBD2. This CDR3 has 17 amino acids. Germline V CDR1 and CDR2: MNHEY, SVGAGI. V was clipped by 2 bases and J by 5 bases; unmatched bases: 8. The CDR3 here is CASSYTYPGLADNEQFF. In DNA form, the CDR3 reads TGTGCCAGCAGTTACACTTATCCGGGACTAGCGGACAATGAGCAGTTCTTC.

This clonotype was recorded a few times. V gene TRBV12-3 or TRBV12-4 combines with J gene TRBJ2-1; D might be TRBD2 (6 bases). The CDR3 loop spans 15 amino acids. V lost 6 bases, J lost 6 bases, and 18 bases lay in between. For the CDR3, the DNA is TGTGCCAGCAGCTCCGTAGCGGAGCGGGCCAATGAGCAGTTCTTC. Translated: CASSSVAERANEQFF.

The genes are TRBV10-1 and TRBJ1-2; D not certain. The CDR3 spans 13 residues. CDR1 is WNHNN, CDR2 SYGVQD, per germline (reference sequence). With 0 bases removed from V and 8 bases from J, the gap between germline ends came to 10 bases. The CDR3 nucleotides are TGCGCCAGCAGTGAGTCGACGCCATGGGGCTACACCTTC. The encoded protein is CASSESTPWGYTF.

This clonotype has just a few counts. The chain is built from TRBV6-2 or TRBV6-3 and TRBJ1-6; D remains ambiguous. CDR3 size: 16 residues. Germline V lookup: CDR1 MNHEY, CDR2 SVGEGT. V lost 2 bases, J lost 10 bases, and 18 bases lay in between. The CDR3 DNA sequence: TGTGCCAGCAGTTACCCTGGATTCTACCCAACCTCACCCCTCCACTTT. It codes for CASSYPGFYPTSPLHF.

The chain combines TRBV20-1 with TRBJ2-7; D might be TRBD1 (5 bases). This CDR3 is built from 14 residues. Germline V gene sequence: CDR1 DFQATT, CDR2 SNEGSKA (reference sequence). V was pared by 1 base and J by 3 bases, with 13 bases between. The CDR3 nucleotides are TGCAGTGCTAGAGCGCAGTTTAGGGGCTACGAGCAGTACTTC. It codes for CSARAQFRGYEQYF.

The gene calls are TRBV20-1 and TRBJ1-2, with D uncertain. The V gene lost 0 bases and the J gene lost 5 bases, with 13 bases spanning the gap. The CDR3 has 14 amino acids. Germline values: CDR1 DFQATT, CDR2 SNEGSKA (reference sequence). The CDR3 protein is CSARDREGPYGYTF. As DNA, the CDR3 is TGCAGTGCTAGAGATCGTGAAGGGCCGTATGGCTACACCTTC.

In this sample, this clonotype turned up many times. In DNA, the CDR3 is TGTGCCAGCAGCGGCGGGACTAGCGTTGGGGATACGCAGTATTTT. Its protein is CASSGGTSVGDTQYF. V is TRBV7-8 and J is TRBJ2-3, with TRBD2 identical over 10 bases. The CDR3 length is 15 residues. Germline CDR1 is SGHVS and CDR2 is FQNEAQ. J gave up 6 bases and V 5 bases, and 8 bases lay outside the gene matches. The entire variable domain, with the rest obtained from reference TRBV7-8 and TRBJ2-3, is as follows: GAGVSQSPRYKVAKRGQDVALRCDPISGHVSLFWYQQALGQGPEFLTYFQNEAQLDKSGLPSDRFFAERPEGSVSTLKIQRTQQEDSAVYLCASSGGTSVGDTQYFGPGTRLTVL.

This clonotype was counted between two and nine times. The CDR3 sequence is CSVEQGNGGGELFF. The CDR3 coding sequence is TGCAGCGTTGAACAGGGTAACGGAGGCGGGGAGCTGTTTTTT. The chain couples TRBV29-1 to TRBJ2-2; D may match TRBD1 or TRBD2 (5 bases each). The CDR3 runs 14 residues. Germline lookup yields CDR1 SQVTM and CDR2 ANQGSEA. Trimming left V 2 bases short and J 7 bases short, with 14 bases between.

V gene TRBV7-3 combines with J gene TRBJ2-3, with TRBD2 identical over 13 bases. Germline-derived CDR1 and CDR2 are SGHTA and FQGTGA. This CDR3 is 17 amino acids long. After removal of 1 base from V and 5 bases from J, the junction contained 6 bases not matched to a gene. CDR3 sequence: CASSLRGLAGQEDTQYF. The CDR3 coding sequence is TGTGCCAGCAGCTTAAGGGGACTAGCGGGACAGGAAGATACGCAGTATTTT.

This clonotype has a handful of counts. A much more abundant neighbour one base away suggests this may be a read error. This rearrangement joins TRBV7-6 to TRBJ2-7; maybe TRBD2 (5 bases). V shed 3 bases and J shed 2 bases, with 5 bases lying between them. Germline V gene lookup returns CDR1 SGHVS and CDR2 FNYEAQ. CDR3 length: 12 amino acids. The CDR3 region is CASSFGTYEQYF. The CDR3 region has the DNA TGTGCCAGCAGCTTCGGGACCTACGAGCAGTACTTC.

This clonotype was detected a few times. CDR3 nucleotide sequence: TGCAGTGCTAGCCCGGGGCTAGCACCCGAGCAGTACTTC. It is translated as CSASPGLAPEQYF. The chain couples TRBV20-1 to TRBJ2-7; the D call may be TRBD1 or TRBD2 (5 bases each). This CDR3 contains 13 residues. The V gene's germline CDR1 is DFQATT and CDR2 SNEGSKA (reference sequence). Trimming took 3 bases from V and 6 from J, leaving 15 bases between them.

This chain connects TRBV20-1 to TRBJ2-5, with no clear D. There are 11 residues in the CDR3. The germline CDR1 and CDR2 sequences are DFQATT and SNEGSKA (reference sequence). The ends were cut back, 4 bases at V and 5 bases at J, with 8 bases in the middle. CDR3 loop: CSAKSRETQYF. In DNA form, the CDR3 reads TGCAGTGCTAAGAGTCGGGAGACCCAGTACTTC.

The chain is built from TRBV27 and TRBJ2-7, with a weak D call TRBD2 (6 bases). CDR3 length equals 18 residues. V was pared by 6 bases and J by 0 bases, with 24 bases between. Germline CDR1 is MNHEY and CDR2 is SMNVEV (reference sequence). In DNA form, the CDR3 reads TGTGCCAGCAGCCCAGACTGGCCGGGACTTGGATTCTCCTACGAGCAGTACTTC. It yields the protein CASSPDWPGLGFSYEQYF.

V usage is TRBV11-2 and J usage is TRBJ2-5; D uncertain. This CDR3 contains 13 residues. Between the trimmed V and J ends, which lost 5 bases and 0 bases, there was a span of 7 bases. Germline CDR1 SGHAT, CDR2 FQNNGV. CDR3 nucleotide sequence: TGTGCCAGCAGCCACGAGTACCAAGAGACCCAGTACTTC. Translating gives CASSHEYQETQYF.

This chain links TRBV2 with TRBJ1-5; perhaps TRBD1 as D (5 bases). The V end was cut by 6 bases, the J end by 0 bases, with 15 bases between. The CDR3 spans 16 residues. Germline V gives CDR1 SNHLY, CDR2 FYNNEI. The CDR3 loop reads CASSGKGTYSNQPQHF. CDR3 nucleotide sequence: TGTGCCAGCAGCGGGAAGGGGACCTATAGCAATCAGCCCCAGCATTTT.

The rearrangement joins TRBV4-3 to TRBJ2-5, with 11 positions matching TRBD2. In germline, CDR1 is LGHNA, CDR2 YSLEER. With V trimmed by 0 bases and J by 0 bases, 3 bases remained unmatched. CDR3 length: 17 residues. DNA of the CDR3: TGCGCCAGCAGCCAAGAACGGACTAGCGGGTACCAAGAGACCCAGTACTTC. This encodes CASSQERTSGYQETQYF.

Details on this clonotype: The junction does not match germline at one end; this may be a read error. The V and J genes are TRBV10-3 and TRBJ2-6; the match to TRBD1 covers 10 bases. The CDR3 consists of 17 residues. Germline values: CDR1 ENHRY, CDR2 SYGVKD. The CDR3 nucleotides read TGTGCCATCAGTCCGGGACAGGGGAACTCTGGGGCCTACGTCCTGACTTTC. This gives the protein CAISPGQGNSGAYVLTF.

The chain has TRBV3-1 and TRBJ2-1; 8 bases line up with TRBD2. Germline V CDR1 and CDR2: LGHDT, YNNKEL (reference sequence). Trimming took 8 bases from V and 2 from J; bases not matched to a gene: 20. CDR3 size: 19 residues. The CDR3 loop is CASCCVPVGGRIPYNEQFF. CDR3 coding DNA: TGTGCCAGCTGCTGCGTGCCTGTCGGCGGGAGGATACCCTACAATGAGCAGTTCTTC.

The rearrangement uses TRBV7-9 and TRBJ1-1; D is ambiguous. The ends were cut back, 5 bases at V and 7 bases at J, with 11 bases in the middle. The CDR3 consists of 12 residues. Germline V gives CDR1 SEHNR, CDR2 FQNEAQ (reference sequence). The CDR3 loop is CASSQETGEAFF. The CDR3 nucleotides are TGTGCCAGCAGCCAAGAGACTGGTGAAGCTTTCTTT.

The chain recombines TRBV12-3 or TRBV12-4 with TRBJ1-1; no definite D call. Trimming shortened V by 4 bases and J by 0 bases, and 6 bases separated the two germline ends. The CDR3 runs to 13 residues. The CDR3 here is CASSYNLNTEAFF. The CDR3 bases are TGTGCCAGCAGTTACAACCTGAACACTGAAGCTTTCTTT.

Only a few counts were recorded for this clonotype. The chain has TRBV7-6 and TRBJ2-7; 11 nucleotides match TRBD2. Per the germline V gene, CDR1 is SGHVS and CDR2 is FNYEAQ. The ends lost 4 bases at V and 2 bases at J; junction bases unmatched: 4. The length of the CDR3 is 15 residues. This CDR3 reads CASSSTSGEPYEQYF. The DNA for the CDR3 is TGTGCCAGCAGCTCGACTAGCGGGGAACCCTACGAGCAGTACTTC.

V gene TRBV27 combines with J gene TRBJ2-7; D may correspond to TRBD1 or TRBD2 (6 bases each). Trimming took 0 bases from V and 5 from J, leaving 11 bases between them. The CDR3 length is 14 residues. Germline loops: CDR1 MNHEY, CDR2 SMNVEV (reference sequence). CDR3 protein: CASSLSGGGHEQYF. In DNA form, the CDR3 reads TGTGCCAGCAGTTTATCAGGGGGAGGCCACGAGCAGTACTTC.

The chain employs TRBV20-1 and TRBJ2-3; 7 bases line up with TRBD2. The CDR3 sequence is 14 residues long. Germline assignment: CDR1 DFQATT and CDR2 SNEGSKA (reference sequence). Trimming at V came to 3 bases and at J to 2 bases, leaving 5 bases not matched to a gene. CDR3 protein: CSARSAGYTDTQYF. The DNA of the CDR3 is TGCAGTGCTAGGTCAGCGGGGTACACAGATACGCAGTATTTT.

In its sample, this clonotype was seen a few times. CDR3 nucleotides: TGTGCCAGCAGTGAGCTGGGACAGGGAATGAGAAAGGAAAAACTGTTTTTT. This translates into CASSELGQGMRKEKLFF. The J gene is TRBJ1-4, the V gene TRBV6-4, with TRBD1 identical over 9 bases. The J segment lost 8 bases and the V segment lost 3 bases, leaving 13 bases of the junction unmatched. CDR3 length: 17 amino acids. The germline CDR1 and CDR2 sequences are MRHNA and SNTAGT.

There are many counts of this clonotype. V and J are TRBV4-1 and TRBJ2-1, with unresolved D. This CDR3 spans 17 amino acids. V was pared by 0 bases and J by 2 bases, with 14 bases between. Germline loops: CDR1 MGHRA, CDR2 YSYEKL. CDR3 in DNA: TGCGCCAGCAGCCAAGATAGTGCCGGATATCCCTACAATGAGCAGTTCTTC. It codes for CASSQDSAGYPYNEQFF.

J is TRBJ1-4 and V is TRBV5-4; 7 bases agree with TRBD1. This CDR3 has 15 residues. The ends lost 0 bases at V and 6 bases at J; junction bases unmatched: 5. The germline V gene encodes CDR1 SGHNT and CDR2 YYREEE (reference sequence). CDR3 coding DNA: TGTGCCAGCAGCTTGGCCCCAGGGGGGGATGAAAAACTGTTTTTT. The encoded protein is CASSLAPGGDEKLFF.